The 3 T cell receptor beta chains reported below all come from one sample, sequenced in a study of response to subunit inactivated influenza vaccine. TCRdb itself ran the RT-PCR reads through MiXCR, one entry per CDR3 protein. The data hold some 850,000 distinct CDR3 sequences, with roughly 18% observed a single time. Sequencing used PBMCs from blood, obtained 5 to 6 days after vaccination. The source is a man aged 50 or older who received an inactivated influenza vaccine.

In this sample, this clonotype turned up once. V is TRBV28 and J is TRBJ2-7; 8 bases are a match to TRBD2. The CDR3 has 14 amino acids. Looked up from germline, CDR1 is MDHEN and CDR2 is SYDVKM. V was clipped by 5 bases and J by 4 bases; unmatched bases: 7. The CDR3 here is CASSQPSGGYEQYF. Written as DNA, the CDR3 is TGTGCCAGCAGTCAACCCTCGGGGGGGTACGAGCAGTACTTC.

The chain uses TRBV4-3 and TRBJ2-5; D unresolved. The CDR3 length is 14 residues. Germline values: CDR1 LGHNA, CDR2 YSLEER. V lost 3 bases to trimming and J lost 0 bases, with 8 bases between them. The CDR3 sequence: CASSHLQYQETQYF. The DNA for the CDR3 is TGCGCCAGCAGCCACCTCCAGTACCAAGAGACCCAGTACTTC.

The V call is TRBV12-3 or TRBV12-4, the J call TRBJ2-3; D might be TRBD2 (7 bases). Trimming removed 6 bases at V and 2 bases at J, with 12 bases between. This CDR3 has 14 amino acids. CDR3 nucleotides: TGTGCCAGCAGGCAGGGGAGGGTCACAGATACGCAGTATTTT. The encoded protein is CASRQGRVTDTQYF.